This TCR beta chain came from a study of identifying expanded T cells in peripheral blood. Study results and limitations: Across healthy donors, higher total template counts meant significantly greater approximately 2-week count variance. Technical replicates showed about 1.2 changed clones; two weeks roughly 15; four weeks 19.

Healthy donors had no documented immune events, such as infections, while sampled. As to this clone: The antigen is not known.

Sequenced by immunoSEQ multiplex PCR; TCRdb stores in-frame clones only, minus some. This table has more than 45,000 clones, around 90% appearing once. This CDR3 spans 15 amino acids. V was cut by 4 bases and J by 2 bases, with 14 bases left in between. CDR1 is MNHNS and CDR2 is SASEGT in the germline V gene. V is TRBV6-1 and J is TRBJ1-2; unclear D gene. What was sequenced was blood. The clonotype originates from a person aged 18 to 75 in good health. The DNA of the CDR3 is TGTGCCAGCAGTGTGAATGGCGTCACCAACTATGGCTACACCTTC. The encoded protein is CASSVNGVTNYGYTF.